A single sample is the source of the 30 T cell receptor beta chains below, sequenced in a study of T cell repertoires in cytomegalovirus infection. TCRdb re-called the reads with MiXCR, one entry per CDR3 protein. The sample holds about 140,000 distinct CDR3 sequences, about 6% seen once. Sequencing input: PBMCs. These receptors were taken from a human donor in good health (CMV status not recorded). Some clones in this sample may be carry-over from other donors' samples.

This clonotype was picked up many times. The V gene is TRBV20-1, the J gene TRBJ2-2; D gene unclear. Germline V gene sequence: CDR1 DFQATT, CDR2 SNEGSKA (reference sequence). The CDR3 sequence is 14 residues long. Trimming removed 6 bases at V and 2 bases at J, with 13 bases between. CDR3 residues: CSALYERNTGELFF. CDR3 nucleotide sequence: TGCAGTGCGTTGTATGAGCGAAACACCGGGGAGCTGTTTTTT.

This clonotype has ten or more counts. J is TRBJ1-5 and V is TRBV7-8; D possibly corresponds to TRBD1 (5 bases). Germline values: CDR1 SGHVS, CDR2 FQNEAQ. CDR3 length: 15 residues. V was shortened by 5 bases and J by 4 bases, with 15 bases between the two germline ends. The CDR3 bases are TGTGCCAGCAGCCCCATCGGGGGGATTAATCAGCCCCAGCATTTT. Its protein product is CASSPIGGINQPQHF.

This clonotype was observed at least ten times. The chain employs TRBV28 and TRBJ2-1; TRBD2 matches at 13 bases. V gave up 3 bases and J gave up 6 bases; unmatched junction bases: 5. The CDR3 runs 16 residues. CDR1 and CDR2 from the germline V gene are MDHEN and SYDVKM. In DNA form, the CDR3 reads TGTGCCAGCAGTTTGGCCGGGACTAGCGGGATCAATGAGCAGTTCTTC. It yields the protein CASSLAGTSGINEQFF.

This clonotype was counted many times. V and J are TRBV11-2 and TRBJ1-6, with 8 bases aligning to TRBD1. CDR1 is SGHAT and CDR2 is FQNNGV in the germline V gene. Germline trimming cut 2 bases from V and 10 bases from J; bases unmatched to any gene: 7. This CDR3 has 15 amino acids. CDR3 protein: CASSLWGTGGSPLHF. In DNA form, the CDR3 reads TGTGCCAGCAGCTTATGGGGGACAGGAGGATCACCCCTCCACTTT.

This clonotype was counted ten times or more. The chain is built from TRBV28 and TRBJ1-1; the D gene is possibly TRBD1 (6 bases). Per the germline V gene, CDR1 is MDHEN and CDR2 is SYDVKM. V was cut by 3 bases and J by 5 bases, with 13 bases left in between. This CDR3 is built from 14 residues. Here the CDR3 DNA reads TGTGCCAGCAGTTTTGTCAGGGGAAGGACTGAAGCTTTCTTT. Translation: CASSFVRGRTEAFF.

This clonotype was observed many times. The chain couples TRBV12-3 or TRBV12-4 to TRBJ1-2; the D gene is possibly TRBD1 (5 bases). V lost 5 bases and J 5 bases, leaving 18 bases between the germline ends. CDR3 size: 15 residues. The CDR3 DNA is TGTGCCAGCAGTCCCCGGACAAGGGGATATTATGGCTACACCTTC. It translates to CASSPRTRGYYGYTF.

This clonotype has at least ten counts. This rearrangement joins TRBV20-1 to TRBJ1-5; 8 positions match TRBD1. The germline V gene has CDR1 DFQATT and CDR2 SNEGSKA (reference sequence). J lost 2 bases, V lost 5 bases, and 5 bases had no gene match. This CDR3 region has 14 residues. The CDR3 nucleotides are TGCAGTGCTCGACAGGGGAATGGCAATCAGCCCCAGCATTTT. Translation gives CSARQGNGNQPQHF.

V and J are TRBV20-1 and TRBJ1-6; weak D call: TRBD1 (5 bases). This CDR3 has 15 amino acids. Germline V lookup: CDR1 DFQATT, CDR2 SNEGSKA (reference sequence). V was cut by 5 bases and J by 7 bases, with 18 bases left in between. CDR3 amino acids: CSAPPPGTGNSPLHF. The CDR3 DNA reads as TGCAGTGCTCCACCTCCGGGGACGGGCAATTCACCCCTCCACTTT.

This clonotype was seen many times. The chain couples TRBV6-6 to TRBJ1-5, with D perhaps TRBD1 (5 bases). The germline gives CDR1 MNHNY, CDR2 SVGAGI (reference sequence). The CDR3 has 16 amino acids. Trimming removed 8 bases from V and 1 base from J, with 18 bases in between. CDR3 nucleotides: TGTGCCAGCCGGTCTTTCAGGGAGATAAGCAATCAGCCCCAGCATTTT. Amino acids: CASRSFREISNQPQHF.

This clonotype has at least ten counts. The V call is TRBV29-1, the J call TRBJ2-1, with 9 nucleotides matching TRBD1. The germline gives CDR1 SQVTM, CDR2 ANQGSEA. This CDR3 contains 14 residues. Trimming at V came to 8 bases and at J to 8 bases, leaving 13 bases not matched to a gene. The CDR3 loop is CSTNPGQGVDEQFF. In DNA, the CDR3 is TGCAGCACAAACCCGGGACAGGGTGTGGATGAGCAGTTCTTC.

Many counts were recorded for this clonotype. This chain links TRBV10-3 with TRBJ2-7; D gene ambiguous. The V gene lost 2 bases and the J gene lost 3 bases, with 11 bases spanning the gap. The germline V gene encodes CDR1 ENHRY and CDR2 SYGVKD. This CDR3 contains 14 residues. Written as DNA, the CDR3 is TGTGCCATCAGTGAGGAATTACGGGTCTACGAGCAGTACTTC. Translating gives CAISEELRVYEQYF.

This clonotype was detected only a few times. CDR3 sequence (DNA): TGTGCCAGCAGTGTTCTAGGGGGCGTATCAGATACGCAGTATTTT. It codes for CASSVLGGVSDTQYF. This chain uses TRBV2 with TRBJ2-3; 7 nucleotides agree with TRBD1. Per the germline V gene, CDR1 is SNHLY and CDR2 is FYNNEI. The V gene end was trimmed by 4 bases and the J gene end by 4 bases; junction bases not matched to a gene: 8. The CDR3 is 15 residues long.

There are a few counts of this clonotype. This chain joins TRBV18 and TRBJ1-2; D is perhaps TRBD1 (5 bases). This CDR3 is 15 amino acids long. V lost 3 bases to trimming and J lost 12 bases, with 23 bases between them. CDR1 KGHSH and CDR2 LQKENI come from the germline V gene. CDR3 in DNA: TGTGCCAGCTCACCGACAGTGGAAACTCCTCGGGGCCACACCTTC. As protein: CASSPTVETPRGHTF.

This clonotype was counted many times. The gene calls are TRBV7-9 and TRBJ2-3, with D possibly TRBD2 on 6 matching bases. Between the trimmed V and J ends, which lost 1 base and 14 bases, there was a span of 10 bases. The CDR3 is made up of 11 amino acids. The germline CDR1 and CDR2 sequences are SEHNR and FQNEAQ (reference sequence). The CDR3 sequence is CASSLELEGYF. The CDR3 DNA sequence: TGTGCCAGCAGCTTAGAACTGGAGGGGTATTTT.

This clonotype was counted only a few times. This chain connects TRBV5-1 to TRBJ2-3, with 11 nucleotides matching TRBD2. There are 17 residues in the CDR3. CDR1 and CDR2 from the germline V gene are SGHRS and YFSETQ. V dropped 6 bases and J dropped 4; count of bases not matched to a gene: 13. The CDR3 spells CASNPLTSGGGSDTQYF. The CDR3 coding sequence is TGCGCCAGCAATCCGTTAACTAGCGGGGGTGGGTCAGATACGCAGTATTTT.

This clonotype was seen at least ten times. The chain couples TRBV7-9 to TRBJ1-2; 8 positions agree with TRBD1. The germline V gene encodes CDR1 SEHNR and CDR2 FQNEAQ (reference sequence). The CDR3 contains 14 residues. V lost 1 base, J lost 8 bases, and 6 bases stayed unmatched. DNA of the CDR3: TGTGCCAGCAGCTTAGATGGACAGGGTCTCGGCTACACCTTC. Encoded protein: CASSLDGQGLGYTF.

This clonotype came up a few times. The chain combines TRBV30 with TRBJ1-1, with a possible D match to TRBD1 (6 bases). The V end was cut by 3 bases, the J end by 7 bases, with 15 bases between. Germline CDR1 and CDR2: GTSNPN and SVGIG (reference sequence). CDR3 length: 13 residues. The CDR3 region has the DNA TGTGCCTGGAGGAGGGACATCTACGGTGAAGCTTTCTTT. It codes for CAWRRDIYGEAFF.

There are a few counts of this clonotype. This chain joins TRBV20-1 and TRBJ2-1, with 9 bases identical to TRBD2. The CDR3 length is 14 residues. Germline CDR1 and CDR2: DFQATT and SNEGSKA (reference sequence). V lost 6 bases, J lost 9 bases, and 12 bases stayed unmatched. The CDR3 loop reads CSAPGPASGVEQFF. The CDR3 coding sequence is TGCAGTGCCCCTGGTCCCGCTAGCGGGGTTGAGCAGTTCTTC.

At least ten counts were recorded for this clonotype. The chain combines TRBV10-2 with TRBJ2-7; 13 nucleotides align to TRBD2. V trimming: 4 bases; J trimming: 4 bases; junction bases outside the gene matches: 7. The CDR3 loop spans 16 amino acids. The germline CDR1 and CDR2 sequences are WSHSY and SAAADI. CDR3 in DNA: TGCGCCAGCAGTGGGAGGACTAGCGGGGGACCTTACGAGCAGTACTTC. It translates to CASSGRTSGGPYEQYF.

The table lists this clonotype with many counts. The CDR3 nucleotides read TGTGCCAGCAGTACCCCCAGCCTGAACACTGAAGCTTTCTTT. Translated, it gives CASSTPSLNTEAFF. This chain links TRBV6-2 or TRBV6-3 with TRBJ1-1; D ambiguous. The length of the CDR3 is 14 residues. V dropped 5 bases and J dropped 0 bases, with 10 bases sitting between them. Germline-derived CDR1 and CDR2 are MNHEY and SVGEGT.

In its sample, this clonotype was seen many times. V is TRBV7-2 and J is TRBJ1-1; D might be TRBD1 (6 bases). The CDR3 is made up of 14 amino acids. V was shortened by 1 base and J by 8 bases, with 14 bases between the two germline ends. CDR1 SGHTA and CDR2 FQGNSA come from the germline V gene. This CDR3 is CASSLVQGSSEAFF. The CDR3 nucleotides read TGTGCCAGCAGCTTAGTACAGGGATCATCCGAAGCTTTCTTT.

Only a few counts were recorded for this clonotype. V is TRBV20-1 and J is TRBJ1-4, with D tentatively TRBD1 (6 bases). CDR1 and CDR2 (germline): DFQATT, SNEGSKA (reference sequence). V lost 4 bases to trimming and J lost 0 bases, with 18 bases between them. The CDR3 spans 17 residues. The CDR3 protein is CSAILPGANPTNEKLFF. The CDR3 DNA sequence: TGCAGTGCTATACTTCCAGGGGCGAATCCAACTAATGAAAAACTGTTTTTT.

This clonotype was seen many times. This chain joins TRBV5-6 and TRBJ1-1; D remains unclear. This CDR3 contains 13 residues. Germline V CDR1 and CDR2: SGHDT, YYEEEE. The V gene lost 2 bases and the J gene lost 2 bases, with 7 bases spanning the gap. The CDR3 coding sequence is TGTGCCAGCAGCTTTACTCATAACACTGAAGCTTTCTTT. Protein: CASSFTHNTEAFF.

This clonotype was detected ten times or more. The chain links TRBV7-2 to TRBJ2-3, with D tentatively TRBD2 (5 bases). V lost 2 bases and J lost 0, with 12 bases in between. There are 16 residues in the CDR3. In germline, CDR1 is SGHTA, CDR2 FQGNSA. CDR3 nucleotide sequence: TGTGCCAGCAGCTTAAGGGAGCCAACGAGCACAGATACGCAGTATTTT. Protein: CASSLREPTSTDTQYF.

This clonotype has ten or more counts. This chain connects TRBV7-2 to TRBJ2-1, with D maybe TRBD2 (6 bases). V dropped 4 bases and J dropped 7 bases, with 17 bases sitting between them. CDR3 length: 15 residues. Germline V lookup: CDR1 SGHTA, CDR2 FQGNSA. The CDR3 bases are TGTGCCAGCAGCTCACCGGGACTGGGAGATAATGAGCAGTTCTTC. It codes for CASSSPGLGDNEQFF.

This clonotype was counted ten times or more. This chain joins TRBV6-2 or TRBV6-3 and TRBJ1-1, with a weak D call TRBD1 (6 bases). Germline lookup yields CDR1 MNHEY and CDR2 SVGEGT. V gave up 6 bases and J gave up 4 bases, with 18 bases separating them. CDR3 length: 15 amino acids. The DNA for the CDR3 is TGTGCCAGCAGGGACGTACCTGACAGGATCACTGAAGCTTTCTTT. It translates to CASRDVPDRITEAFF.

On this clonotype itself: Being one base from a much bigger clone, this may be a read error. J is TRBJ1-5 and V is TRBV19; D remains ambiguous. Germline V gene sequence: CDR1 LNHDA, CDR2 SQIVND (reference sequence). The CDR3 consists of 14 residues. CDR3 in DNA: TGTGCCAGTAGAGCCCGGGGTAGCAATCAGCCCCAGCGTTTT. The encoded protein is CASRARGSNQPQRF.

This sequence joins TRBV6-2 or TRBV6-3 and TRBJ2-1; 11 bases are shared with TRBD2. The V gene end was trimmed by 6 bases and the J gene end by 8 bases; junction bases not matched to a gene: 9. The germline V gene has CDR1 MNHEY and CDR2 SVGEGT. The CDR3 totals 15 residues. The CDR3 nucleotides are TGTGCCAGCAGACCCGGTAGCGGGGGGGCCCATGAGCAGTTCTTC. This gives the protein CASRPGSGGAHEQFF.

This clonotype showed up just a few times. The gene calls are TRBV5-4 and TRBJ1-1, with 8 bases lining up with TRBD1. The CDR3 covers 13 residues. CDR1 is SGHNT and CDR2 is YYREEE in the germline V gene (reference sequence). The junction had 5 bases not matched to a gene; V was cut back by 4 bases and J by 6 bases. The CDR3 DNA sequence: TGTGCCAGCAGCGGAGGACAGGGTGCTGAAGCTTTCTTT. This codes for CASSGGQGAEAFF.

The CDR3 loop reads CASSPVGGGTEAFF. CDR3 coding DNA: TGTGCCAGCTCACCAGTAGGTGGGGGGACTGAAGCTTTCTTT. The chain recombines TRBV18 with TRBJ1-1; weak D call: TRBD1 (5 bases). The germline CDR1 and CDR2 sequences are KGHSH and LQKENI. The ends were cut back, 2 bases at V and 5 bases at J, with 12 bases in the middle. This CDR3 comprises 14 residues.